These 2 T cell receptor beta chains came from one sample sequenced in a study of cytomegalovirus exposure and HLA in healthy donors. The PCR employed 60 Vbeta primers together with 13 Jbeta primers. Measured with immunoSEQ multiplex PCR; TCRdb has only the in-frame clones, and not every one. Here the sample spans about 170,000 clones, 70% to 80% being singletons. Specimen: PBMCs. The receptors here all came from a woman aged 50 to 60 in good health and CMV-seronegative.

This clone was observed a single time. The chain has TRBV28 and TRBJ1-1, with 7 bases lining up with TRBD1. The CDR3 has 14 amino acids. Germline V lookup: CDR1 MDHEN, CDR2 SYDVKM. Trimming removed 8 bases from V and 1 base from J; junction bases left unmatched: 7. The CDR3 sequence: CASGWTGRNTEAFF. CDR3 coding DNA: TGTGCCAGCGGGTGGACAGGTAGGAACACTGAAGCTTTCTTT.

This clone has only a few counts. V gene TRBV6-1 combines with J gene TRBJ2-2; possible D gene TRBD2, 5 bases. The CDR3 consists of 15 residues. The germline V and J ends were trimmed by 3 bases and 0 bases, with 8 bases remaining between them. Germline V gene lookup returns CDR1 MNHNS and CDR2 SASEGT. The CDR3 DNA sequence: TGTGCCAGCAGTGAGAGGGTAGCGAACACCGGGGAGCTGTTTTTT. Protein product: CASSERVANTGELFF.